What follows describes a single TCR beta chain. How the authors handled the data: Amplifying reference gene primers gave estimates of nucleated cell counts. TCRdb's copy holds only in-frame clones and misses some; the assay was immunoSEQ multiplex PCR. That table gives V, J and clone size, and the DNA gave D and trimming. The sample carries some 120,000 clones, around 70% recorded once. The sample comes from a study of blood T cell repertoires in COVID-19. Study-wide context: Collection of acute and convalescent COVID-19 samples took place in the United States, Italy and Spain. Sources were T cells, B-cell-depleted T cells, or PBMCs; the material itself was cDNA or gDNA.

During active infection, Seattle patients enrolled and were then monitored through disease. The CDR3 extends over 16 amino acids. With V trimmed by 1 base and J by 4 bases, 9 bases remained unmatched. Per the germline V gene, CDR1 is SGHTA and CDR2 is FQGNSA. This receptor was taken from a man at least 80 years old with COVID-19, enrolled during active disease. The chain uses TRBV7-2 and TRBJ2-7; 8 bases line up with TRBD2. Sequencing was done on a sample of peripheral blood. CDR3 sequence: CASSLVGGRLSYEQYF. In DNA form, the CDR3 reads TGTGCCAGCAGCTTAGTTGGCGGGAGGCTTTCTTACGAGCAGTACTTC.